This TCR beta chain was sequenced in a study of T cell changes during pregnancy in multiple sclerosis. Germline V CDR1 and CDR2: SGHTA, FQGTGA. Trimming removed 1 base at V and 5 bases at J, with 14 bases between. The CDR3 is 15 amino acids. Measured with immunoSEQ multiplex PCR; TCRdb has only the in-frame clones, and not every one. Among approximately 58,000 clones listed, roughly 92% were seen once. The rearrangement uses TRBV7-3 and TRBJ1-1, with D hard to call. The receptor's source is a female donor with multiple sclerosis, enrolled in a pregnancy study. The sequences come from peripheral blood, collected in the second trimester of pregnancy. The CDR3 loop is CASSLNRRSWTEAFF. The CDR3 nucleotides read TGTGCCAGCAGCTTAAATAGGAGGAGCTGGACTGAAGCTTTCTTT.